The present entry profiles one TCR beta chain with its context. Its antigen is currently not known. No quality values exist for individual bases; no much larger clone is one base distant. Participants in the prospective study were enrolled through a virtual design, were aged about 18 to 89 years, and lived in about 25 United States geographic areas. Cohort assignment in the prospective study relied on participant-reported clinical history from a screening survey and a study questionnaire. Recovered participants in ImmuneRACE Cohort 3 were defined as having two consecutive negative NP/OP PCR tests, clearance from a healthcare professional, or resolution of symptoms. Each participant in the prospective study had whole blood, serum and a nasopharyngeal or oropharyngeal swab collected by mobile phlebotomists. Over a roughly two-month period, participants in the prospective study had the option of providing additional blood draws and questionnaires. Before DNA extraction, prospective study blood samples were shipped either frozen or at room temperature.

TCRbeta CDR3 regions were amplified from genomic DNA by means of the immunoSEQ Assay, a bias-controlled multiplex PCR. As for the original processing: The number of nucleated cells in each sample was estimated by amplification of reference gene primers within the assay. Sequence reads were collapsed and filtered to measure the absolute abundance of every unique TCRbeta CDR3 rearrangement. For each sample, productive Simpson clonality was calculated as the square root of Simpson's diversity index over productive rearrangements. TCRdb obtained this table from immuneACCESS and retained in-frame rearrangements with V and J assigned. These tables miss some clones; where compared with another copy, unresolved V genes account for less than half of the shortfall, and the remainder is unexplained. V, J and clone size are those of that table, while D and trimming were read from the DNA. The sample table contains 100,000 to 150,000 clones; only one count was recorded for less than 90% of them. The ten top clones hold roughly 2.2% of the sample.

The data derive from a study of blood T cell repertoires in COVID-19 (dated by TCRdb to 2018 to 2021). With respect to the entire study: Samples covering the acute and convalescent phases of COVID-19 were provided by collaborators in the United States, Italy and Spain. The material from the prospective study consisted of cDNA or gDNA derived from T cells, B-cell-depleted T cells, or PBMCs. Subjects who had been exposed to COVID-19, were actively infected with it, or had recovered from it provided the deeply sampled blood TCRbeta repertoires that made up the dataset. A freely available public database, intended as a resource for researchers studying the immune response to SARS-CoV-2, is where the repertoires were released. The samples were drawn from two sources: the first 160 participants of the ongoing ImmuneRACE study, and 1,000 to 1,500 subjects contributed by 6 global collaborators. Nearly every sample came with metadata listing a de-identified subject ID, COVID-19 status, age in years and sex. Where available, HLA class I and class II types were obtained from metadata supplied by the sample provider rather than from assay-based typing. Study-wide conclusions, independent of this receptor: How much clinical and demographic metadata was included differed by source and by participant, and the metadata was provided uncurated.

CDR1 and CDR2, per the germline V gene (reference sequence), are LGHDT and YNNKEL. The CDR3 goes from the cysteine to the phenylalanine over 18 residues. Only the CDR3 DNA stays, 54 bases, in frame from base 1. The germline V end is reduced by 4 bases and the J end by 0 bases; junction bases left unmatched: 11. Sequencing was performed on PBMCs or T cells enriched from blood (not recorded which). The chain is encoded by TRBV3-1 (or the pseudogene TRBV3-2) joined to TRBJ1-5, with TRBD1 matching 8 junction bases. This clonotype was obtained from a woman aged 50 to 65 who had recovered from COVID-19. Read as DNA, the sequence is TGTGCCAGCAGCCGCCGGCACGACAGGGGAAATAGCAATCAGCCCCAGCATTTT. The resulting protein is CASSRRHDRGNSNQPQHF.